This is a list of T cell receptor beta chains from one sample in a study of blood T cell repertoires in COVID-19. Sequenced by immunoSEQ multiplex PCR; TCRdb stores in-frame clones only, minus some. The table has roughly 180,000 clones, around 83% seen once. Sequencing was performed on peripheral blood. These receptors came from a woman aged 55-70 years with acute or convalescent COVID-19. The CDR3 runs from the conserved cysteine through the conserved F or W. The D gene is left open where the match is weak. A row's size may be missing; if present it is once, few, many or a size class.

V gene	D gene	clone size	J gene	CDR3 length	CDR3 protein	CDR3 DNA
TRBV19	.	once	TRBJ1-1	14	CASSIPRRITEAFF	TGTGCCAGTAGTATACCTCGCAGGATCACTGAAGCTTTCTTT
TRBV5-1	.	.	TRBJ1-2	14	CASSLSPGAYGYTF	TGCGCCAGCAGCTTGTCCCCAGGGGCTTATGGCTACACCTTC
TRBV27	.	.	TRBJ1-6	14	CASSLSMPVTPLHF	TGTGCCAGCAGTTTATCGATGCCGGTAACACCCCTCCACTTT
TRBV24-1	TRBD1	.	TRBJ2-5	15	CATSDSGQGGETQYF	TGTGCCACCAGTGATTCCGGACAGGGAGGAGAGACCCAGTACTTC
TRBV7-8	TRBD2	many	TRBJ2-1	16	CASSPIYRLAVDEQFF	TGTGCCAGCAGCCCCATCTATCGACTAGCAGTCGATGAGCAGTTCTTC
TRBV19	TRBD2	.	TRBJ2-1	16	CASSTSGRASYNEQFF	TGTGCCAGTAGTACTAGCGGGAGGGCCTCCTACAATGAGCAGTTCTTC
TRBV19	.	.	TRBJ2-3	12	CASSGRRDTQYF	TGTGCCAGTAGCGGGAGACGAGATACGCAGTATTTT
TRBV19	.	.	TRBJ1-1	15	CASSIEPGRNTEAFF	TGTGCCAGTAGTATAGAGCCAGGGCGGAACACTGAAGCTTTCTTT
TRBV4-1	TRBD1	.	TRBJ2-1	16	CASSQDLTGVYNEQFF	TGCGCCAGCAGCCAAGATCTCACAGGGGTCTACAATGAGCAGTTCTTC
TRBV3-1/TRBV3-2	.	.	TRBJ1-1	14	CASSPREADTEAFF	TGTGCCAGCAGCCCACGGGAGGCGGACACTGAAGCTTTCTTT
TRBV11-2	.	once	TRBJ1-2	12	CASSLTHYGYTF	TGTGCCAGCAGCTTAACACACTATGGCTACACCTTC
TRBV2	.	.	TRBJ1-6	13	CASKEGYNSPLHF	TGTGCCAGCAAGGAGGGGTATAATTCACCCCTCCACTTT
TRBV11-3	.	.	TRBJ1-5	13	CASSLNWRQPQHF	TGTGCCAGCAGCTTAAATTGGAGACAGCCCCAGCATTTT
TRBV6-5	TRBD1	.	TRBJ1-2	15	CASRPPGQGASGYTF	TGTGCCAGCAGACCGCCGGGACAGGGGGCATCAGGCTACACCTTC
TRBV6-5	.	.	TRBJ2-7	14	CASKGVIKAYEQYF	TGTGCCAGCAAAGGAGTTATAAAGGCCTACGAGCAGTACTTC
TRBV7-3	TRBD1	.	TRBJ2-3	15	CASSLRPQGTDTQYF	TGTGCCAGCAGCTTAAGGCCACAGGGGACAGATACGCAGTATTTT
TRBV28	TRBD2	.	TRBJ2-3	15	CASMLLAFRTDTQYF	TGTGCCAGCATGCTACTAGCGTTTCGCACAGATACGCAGTATTTT
TRBV18	TRBD1	.	TRBJ1-3	14	CASSSRGPGNTIYF	TGTGCCAGCTCATCCAGGGGGCCCGGAAACACCATATATTTT
TRBV5-1	.	.	TRBJ1-2	15	CASSPQEGRQNGYTF	TGCGCCAGCAGCCCCCAGGAGGGGCGGCAAAATGGCTACACCTTC
TRBV27	TRBD1	.	TRBJ1-1	16	CASSSTYRGQNTEAFF	TGTGCCAGCAGTTCGACTTACAGGGGTCAAAACACTGAAGCTTTCTTT
TRBV18	.	.	TRBJ2-1	17	CASSPRQALHRYNEQFF	TGTGCCAGCTCACCACGGCAGGCCCTCCACAGGTACAATGAGCAGTTCTTC
TRBV24-1	TRBD1	.	TRBJ2-2	14	CATRGTGPTGELFF	TGTGCCACCAGGGGGACAGGGCCCACCGGGGAGCTGTTTTTT
TRBV5-1	TRBD2	.	TRBJ2-3	14	CASRKGGPTDTQYF	TGCGCCAGCAGGAAGGGAGGGCCGACAGATACGCAGTATTTT
TRBV7-6	TRBD2	.	TRBJ2-2	17	CASSLDPTSGGTGELFF	TGTGCCAGCAGCTTAGACCCTACTAGCGGGGGCACCGGGGAGCTGTTTTTT
TRBV5-6	TRBD1	.	TRBJ1-1	14	CASSLGQGAVEAFF	TGTGCCAGCAGCTTGGGACAGGGAGCCGTTGAAGCTTTCTTT
TRBV25-1	.	.	TRBJ1-6	13	CASSGLSNSPLHF	TGTGCCAGCAGCGGACTCAGTAATTCACCCCTCCACTTT
TRBV5-1	TRBD1	.	TRBJ1-2	14	CASSTGELNYGYTF	TGCGCCAGCAGCACAGGGGAGCTTAACTATGGCTACACCTTC
TRBV3-1/TRBV3-2	TRBD1	.	TRBJ1-2	15	CASSATGTVNYGYTF	TGTGCCAGCAGCGCGACCGGGACAGTTAACTATGGCTACACCTTC
TRBV3-1/TRBV3-2	.	few	TRBJ1-5	16	CASSPPGWYSNQPQHF	TGTGCCAGCAGCCCCCCGGGGTGGTATAGCAATCAGCCCCAGCATTTT
TRBV5-4	.	.	TRBJ1-2	12	CASSVDSYGYTF	TGTGCCAGCAGCGTGGACAGCTATGGCTACACCTTC
TRBV6-2/TRBV6-3	TRBD2	.	TRBJ2-1	20	CASSYSTVGGTSGSYNEQFF	TGTGCCAGCAGTTACTCGACGGTGGGAGGGACTAGCGGCTCCTACAATGAGCAGTTCTTC
TRBV7-7	.	.	TRBJ1-1	15	CASRPPGGVGTEAFF	TGTGCTAGCAGGCCCCCTGGGGGGGTCGGCACTGAAGCTTTCTTT
TRBV27	.	.	TRBJ1-2	14	CASSLSRGHYGYTF	TGTGCCAGCAGTTTATCTAGAGGGCACTATGGCTACACCTTC
TRBV19	TRBD2	.	TRBJ2-1	14	CASSMRGGYNEQFF	TGTGCCAGTAGTATGCGGGGGGGCTACAATGAGCAGTTCTTC